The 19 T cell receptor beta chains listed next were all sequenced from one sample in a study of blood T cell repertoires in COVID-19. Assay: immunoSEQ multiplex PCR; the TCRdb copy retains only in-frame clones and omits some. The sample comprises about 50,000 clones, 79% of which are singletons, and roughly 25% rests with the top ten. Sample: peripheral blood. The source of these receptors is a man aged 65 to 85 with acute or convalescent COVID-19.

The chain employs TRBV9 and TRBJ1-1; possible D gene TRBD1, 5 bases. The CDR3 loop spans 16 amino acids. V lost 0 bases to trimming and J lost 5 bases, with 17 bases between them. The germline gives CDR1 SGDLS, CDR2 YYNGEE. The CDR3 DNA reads TGTGCCAGCAGCGTAGGTCCCGATGGGGGGAGGACTGAAGCTTTCTTT. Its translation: CASSVGPDGGRTEAFF.

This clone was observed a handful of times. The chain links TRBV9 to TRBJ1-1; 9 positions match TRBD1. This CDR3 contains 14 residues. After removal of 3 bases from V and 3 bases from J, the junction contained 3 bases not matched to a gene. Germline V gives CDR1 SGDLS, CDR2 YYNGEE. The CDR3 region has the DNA TGTGCCAGCAGCGACGACAGGGGGTACACTGAAGCTTTCTTT. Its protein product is CASSDDRGYTEAFF.

The CDR3 sequence is CASSFFSTGTGGTYEQYF. In nucleotides, the CDR3 is TGTGCCAGCAGCTTCTTCTCTACCGGGACAGGGGGCACCTACGAGCAGTACTTC. The V and J genes are TRBV7-8 and TRBJ2-7; 12 bases line up with TRBD1. V lost 3 bases, J lost 2 bases, and 11 bases stayed unmatched. The CDR3 contains 18 residues. Germline values: CDR1 SGHVS, CDR2 FQNEAQ.

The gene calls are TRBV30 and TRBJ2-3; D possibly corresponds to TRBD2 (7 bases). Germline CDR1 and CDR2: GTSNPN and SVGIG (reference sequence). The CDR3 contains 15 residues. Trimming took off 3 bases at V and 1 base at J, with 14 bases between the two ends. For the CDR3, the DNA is TGTGCCTGGAGGTGGGGGGGGGCTGGCACAGATACGCAGTATTTT. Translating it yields CAWRWGGAGTDTQYF.

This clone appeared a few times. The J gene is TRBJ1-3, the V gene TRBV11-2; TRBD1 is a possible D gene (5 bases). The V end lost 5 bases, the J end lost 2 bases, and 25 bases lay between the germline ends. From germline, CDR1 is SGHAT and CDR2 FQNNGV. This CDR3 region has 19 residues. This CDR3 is CASSLPPGTGFGAGNTIYF. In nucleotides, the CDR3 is TGTGCCAGCAGCCTCCCCCCGGGCACAGGCTTTGGAGCTGGAAACACCATATATTTT. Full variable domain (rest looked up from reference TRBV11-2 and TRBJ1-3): EAGVAQSPRYKIIEKRQSVAFWCNPISGHATLYWYQQILGQGPKLLIQFQNNGVVDDSQLPKDRFSAERLKGVDSTLKIQPAKLEDSAVYLCASSLPPGTGFGAGNTIYFGEGSWLTVV.

CDR3 sequence (DNA): TGTGCCAGCAGCCCCCCTCTAGCGGGCCCAGTCAATGAGCAGTTCTTC. Protein product: CASSPPLAGPVNEQFF. This chain joins TRBV5-5 and TRBJ2-1; 8 nucleotides line up with TRBD2. Germline values: CDR1 SGHKS, CDR2 YYEKEE (reference sequence). The CDR3 has 16 amino acids. V gave up 4 bases and J gave up 6 bases; unmatched junction bases: 12.

This chain's CDR3 is CASSWGETETTDTQYF. CDR3 coding DNA: TGTGCCAGCAGCTGGGGCGAGACAGAGACCACAGATACGCAGTATTTT. This chain links TRBV5-6 with TRBJ2-3, with a weak D call TRBD1 (5 bases). Per germline, CDR1 SGHDT and CDR2 YYEEEE. This CDR3 has 16 residues. The V end lost 3 bases, the J end lost 2 bases, and 16 bases lay between the germline ends.

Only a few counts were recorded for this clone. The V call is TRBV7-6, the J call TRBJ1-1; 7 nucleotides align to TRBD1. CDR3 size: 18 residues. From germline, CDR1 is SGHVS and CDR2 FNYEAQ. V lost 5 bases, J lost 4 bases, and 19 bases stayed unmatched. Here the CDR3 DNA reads TGTGCCAGCAGCCCTACCGGTGGAGAACAGGGGTTTAGCACTGAAGCTTTCTTT. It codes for CASSPTGGEQGFSTEAFF. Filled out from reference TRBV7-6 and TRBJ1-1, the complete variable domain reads GAGVSQSPRYKVTKRGQDVALRCDPISGHVSLYWYRQALGQGPEFLTYFNYEAQQDKSGLPNDRFSAERPEGSISTLTIQRTEQRDSAMYRCASSPTGGEQGFSTEAFFGQGTRLTVV.

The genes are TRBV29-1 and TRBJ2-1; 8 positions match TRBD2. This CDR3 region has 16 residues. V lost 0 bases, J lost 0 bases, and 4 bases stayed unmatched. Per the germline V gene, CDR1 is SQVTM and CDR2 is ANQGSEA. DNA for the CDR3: TGCAGCGTTGAAGACCCCGGGACTAGCTCCTACAATGAGCAGTTCTTC. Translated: CSVEDPGTSSYNEQFF.

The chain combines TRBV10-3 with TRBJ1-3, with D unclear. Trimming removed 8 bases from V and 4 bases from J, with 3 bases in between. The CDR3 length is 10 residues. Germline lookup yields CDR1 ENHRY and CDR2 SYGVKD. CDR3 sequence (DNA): TGTGCCATCGAGGGAAACACCATATATTTT. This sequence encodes CAIEGNTIYF.

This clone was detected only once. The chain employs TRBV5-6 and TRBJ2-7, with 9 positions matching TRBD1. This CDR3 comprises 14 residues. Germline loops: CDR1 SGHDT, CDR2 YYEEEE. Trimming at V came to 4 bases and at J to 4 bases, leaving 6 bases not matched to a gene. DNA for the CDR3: TGTGCCAGCAGCCAAGGACAGGGGAGATACGAGCAGTACTTC. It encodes CASSQGQGRYEQYF.

CDR3 nucleotide sequence: TGTGCCAGCAGCAAAGCGCGAGCGGGGGGCACAGATACGCAGTATTTT. Its translation: CASSKARAGGTDTQYF. The V call is TRBV21-1, the J call TRBJ2-3; the listed D gene, TRBD2, was not tested against the DNA. TRBV21-1 is shown as a pseudogene. The CDR3 extends over 16 amino acids.

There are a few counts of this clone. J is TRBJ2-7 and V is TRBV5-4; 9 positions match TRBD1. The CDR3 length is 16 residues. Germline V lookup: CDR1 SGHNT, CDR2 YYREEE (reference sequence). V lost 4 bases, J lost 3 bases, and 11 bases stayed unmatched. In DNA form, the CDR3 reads TGTGCCAGCAGCCAGGCCGCGGGACAGGGTATCTACGAGCAGTACTTC. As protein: CASSQAAGQGIYEQYF.

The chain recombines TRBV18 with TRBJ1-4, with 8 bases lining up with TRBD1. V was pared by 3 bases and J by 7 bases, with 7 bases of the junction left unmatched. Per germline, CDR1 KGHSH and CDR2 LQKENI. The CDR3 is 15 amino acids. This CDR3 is CASSPQTGDVEKLFF. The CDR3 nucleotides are TGTGCCAGCTCACCGCAGACAGGGGATGTTGAAAAACTGTTTTTT.

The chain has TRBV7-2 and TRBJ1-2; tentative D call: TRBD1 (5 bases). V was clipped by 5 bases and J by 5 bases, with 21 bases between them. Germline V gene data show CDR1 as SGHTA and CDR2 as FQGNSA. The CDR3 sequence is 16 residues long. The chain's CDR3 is CASSTGDLGMNYGYTF. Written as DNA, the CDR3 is TGTGCCAGCAGCACCGGGGACTTAGGAATGAATTATGGCTACACCTTC.

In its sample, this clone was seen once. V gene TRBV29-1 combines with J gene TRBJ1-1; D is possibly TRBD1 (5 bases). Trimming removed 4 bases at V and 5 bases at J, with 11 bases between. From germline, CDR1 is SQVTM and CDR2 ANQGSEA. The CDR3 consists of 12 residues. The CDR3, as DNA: TGCAGCGTTGCCAGGGCGCGAACTGAAGCTTTCTTT. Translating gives CSVARARTEAFF. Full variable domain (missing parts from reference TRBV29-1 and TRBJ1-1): SAVISQKPSRDICQRGTSLTIQCQVDSQVTMMFWYRQQPGQSLTLIATANQGSEATYESGFVIDKFPISRPNLTFSTLTVSNMSPEDSSIYLCSVARARTEAFFGQGTRLTVV.

CDR3 sequence: CATSGAAGTGELFF. The CDR3 DNA reads as TGTGCCACCAGTGGAGCCGCGGGCACCGGGGAGCTGTTTTTT. The V gene is TRBV24-1, the J gene TRBJ2-2; TRBD2 is a possible D gene (5 bases). The CDR3 covers 14 residues. The V and J ends lost 5 bases and 4 bases respectively, with 10 bases between them. CDR1 and CDR2 (germline): KGHDR, SFDVKD.

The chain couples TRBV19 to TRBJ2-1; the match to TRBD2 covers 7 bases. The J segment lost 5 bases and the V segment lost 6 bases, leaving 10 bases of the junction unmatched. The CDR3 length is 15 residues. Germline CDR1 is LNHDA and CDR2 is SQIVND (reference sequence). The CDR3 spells CASSRSAGANNEQFF. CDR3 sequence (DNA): TGTGCCAGTAGCCGGAGTGCGGGAGCAAACAATGAGCAGTTCTTC.

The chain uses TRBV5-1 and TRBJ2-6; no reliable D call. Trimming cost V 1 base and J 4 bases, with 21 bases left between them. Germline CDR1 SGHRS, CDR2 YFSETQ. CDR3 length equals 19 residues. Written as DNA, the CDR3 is TGCGCCAGCAGCTTGTTTTCTTTGGAGAACCGGCGGGGGGCCAACGTCCTGACTTTC. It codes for CASSLFSLENRRGANVLTF.